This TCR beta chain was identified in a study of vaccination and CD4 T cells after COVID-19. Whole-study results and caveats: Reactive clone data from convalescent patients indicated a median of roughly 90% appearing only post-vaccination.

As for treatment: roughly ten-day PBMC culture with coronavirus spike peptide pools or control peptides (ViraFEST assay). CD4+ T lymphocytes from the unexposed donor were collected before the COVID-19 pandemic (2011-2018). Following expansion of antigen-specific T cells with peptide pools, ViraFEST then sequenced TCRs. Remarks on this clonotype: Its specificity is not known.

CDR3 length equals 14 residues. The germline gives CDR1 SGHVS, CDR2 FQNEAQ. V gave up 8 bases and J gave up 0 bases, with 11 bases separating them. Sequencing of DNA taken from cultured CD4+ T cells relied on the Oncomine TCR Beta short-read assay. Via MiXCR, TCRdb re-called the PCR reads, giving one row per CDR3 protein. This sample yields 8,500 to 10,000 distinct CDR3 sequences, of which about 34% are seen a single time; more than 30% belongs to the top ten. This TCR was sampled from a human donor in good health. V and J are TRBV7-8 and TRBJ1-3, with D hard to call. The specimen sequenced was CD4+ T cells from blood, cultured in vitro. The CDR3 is CASREASSGNTIYF. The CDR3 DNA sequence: TGTGCCAGCCGAGAGGCGAGCTCTGGAAACACCATATATTTT. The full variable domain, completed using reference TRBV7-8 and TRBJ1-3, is GAGVSQSPRYKVAKRGQDVALRCDPISGHVSLFWYQQALGQGPEFLTYFQNEAQLDKSGLPSDRFFAERPEGSVSTLKIQRTQQEDSAVYLCASREASSGNTIYFGEGSWLTVV.